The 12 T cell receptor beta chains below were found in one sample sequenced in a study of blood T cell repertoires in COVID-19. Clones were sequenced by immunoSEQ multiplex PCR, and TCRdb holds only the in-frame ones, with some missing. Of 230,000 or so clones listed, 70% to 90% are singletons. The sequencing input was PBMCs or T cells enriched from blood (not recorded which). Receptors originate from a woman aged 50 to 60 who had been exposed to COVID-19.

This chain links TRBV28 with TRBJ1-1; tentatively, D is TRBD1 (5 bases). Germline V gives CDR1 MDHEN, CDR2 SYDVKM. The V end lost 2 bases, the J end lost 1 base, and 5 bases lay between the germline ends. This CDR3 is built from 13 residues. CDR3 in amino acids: CASSLRGNTEAFF. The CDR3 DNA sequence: TGTGCCAGCAGTTTAAGGGGGAACACTGAAGCTTTCTTT.

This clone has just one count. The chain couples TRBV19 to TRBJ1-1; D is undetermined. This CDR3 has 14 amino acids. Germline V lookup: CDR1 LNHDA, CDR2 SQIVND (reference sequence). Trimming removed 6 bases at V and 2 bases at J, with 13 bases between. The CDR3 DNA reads TGTGCCAGTAGCCCGAAGTCGGGAAACACTGAAGCTTTCTTT. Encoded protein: CASSPKSGNTEAFF.

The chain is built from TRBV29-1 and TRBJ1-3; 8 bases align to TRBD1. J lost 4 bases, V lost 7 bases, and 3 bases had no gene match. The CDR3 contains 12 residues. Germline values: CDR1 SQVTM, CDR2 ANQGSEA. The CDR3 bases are TGCAGCGCCCGGACAGGGGGAAACACCATATATTTT. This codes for CSARTGGNTIYF.

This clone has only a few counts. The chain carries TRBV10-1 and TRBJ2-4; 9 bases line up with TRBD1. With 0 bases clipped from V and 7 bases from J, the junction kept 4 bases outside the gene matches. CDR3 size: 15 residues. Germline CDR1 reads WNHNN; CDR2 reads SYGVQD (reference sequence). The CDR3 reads CASSESGDRANIQYF. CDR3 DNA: TGCGCCAGCAGTGAGTCCGGGGACAGGGCGAACATTCAGTACTTC.

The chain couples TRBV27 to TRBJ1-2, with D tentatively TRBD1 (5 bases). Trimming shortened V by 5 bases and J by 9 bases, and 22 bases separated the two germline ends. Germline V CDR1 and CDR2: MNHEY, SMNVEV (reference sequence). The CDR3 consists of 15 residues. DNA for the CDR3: TGTGCCAGCAGTCCCCTCCCGGGGGGGACTTACAGCTACACCTTC. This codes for CASSPLPGGTYSYTF.

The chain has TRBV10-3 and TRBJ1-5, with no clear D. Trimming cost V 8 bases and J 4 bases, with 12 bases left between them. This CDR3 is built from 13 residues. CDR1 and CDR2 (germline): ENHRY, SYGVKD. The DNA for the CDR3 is TGTGCCATCCAAGAGGGCCTTAATCAGCCCCAGCATTTT. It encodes CAIQEGLNQPQHF.

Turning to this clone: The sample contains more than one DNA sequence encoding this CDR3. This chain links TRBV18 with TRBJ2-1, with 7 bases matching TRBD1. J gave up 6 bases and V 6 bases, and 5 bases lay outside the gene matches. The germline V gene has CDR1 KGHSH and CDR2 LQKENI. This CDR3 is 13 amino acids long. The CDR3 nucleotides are TGTGCCAGCTCCCCCGACAGGGTCAATGAGCAGTTCTTC. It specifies CASSPDRVNEQFF.

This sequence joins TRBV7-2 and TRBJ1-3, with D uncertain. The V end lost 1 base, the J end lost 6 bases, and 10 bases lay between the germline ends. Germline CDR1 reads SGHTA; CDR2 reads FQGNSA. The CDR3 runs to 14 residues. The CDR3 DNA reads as TGTGCCAGCAGCTTAGGAGGGTTGATAAACACCATATATTTT. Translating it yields CASSLGGLINTIYF.

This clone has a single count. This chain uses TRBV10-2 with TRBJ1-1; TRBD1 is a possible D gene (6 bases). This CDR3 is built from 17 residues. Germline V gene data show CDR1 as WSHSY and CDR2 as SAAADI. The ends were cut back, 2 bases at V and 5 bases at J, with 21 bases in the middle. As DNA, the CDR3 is TGCGCCAGCAGTGAGGGGGACACTGGTCGGAAAGGGACTGAAGCTTTCTTT. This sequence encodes CASSEGDTGRKGTEAFF.

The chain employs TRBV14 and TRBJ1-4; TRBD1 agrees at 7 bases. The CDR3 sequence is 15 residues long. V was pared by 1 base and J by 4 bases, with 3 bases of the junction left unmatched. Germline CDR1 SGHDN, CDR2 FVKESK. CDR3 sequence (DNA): TGTGCCAGCAGCCAAGGACAGGGATATAATGAAAAACTGTTTTTT. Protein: CASSQGQGYNEKLFF.

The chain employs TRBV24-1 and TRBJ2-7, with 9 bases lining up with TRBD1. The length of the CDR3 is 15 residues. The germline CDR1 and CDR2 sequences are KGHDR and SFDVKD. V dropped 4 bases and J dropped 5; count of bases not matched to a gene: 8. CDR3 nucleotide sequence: TGTGCCACCAGTGAAGCCGGGACAGGGAGGGACGAGCAGTACTTC. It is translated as CATSEAGTGRDEQYF.

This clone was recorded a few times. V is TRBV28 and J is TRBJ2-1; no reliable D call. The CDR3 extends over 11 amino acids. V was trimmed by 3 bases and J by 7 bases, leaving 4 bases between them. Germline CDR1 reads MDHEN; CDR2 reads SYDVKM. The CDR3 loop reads CASSFLNEQFF. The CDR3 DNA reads TGTGCCAGCAGTTTCCTGAATGAGCAGTTCTTC. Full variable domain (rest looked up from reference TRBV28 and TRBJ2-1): DVKVTQSSRYLVKRTGEKVFLECVQDMDHENMFWYRQDPGLGLRLIYFSYDVKMKEKGDIPEGYSVSREKKERFSLILESASTNQTSMYLCASSFLNEQFFGPGTRLTVL.